This T cell receptor (beta chain) was sequenced in a study of CD8 T cells in ankylosing spondylitis. Study-wide results and limits: Disease-linked clones reportedly concentrated significantly in matched ankylosing spondylitis synovial fluid. CD8+ cells made up the disease-linked clones, which were relatively rare in peripheral blood.

The sample holds a few counts of this clonotype. Antigen unknown. This CDR3 contains 13 residues. V was pared by 4 bases and J by 5 bases, with 9 bases between. The V gene's germline CDR1 is SGHAT and CDR2 FQNNGV. TCRdb re-called the 5' RACE reads through MiXCR, storing one row per CDR3 protein. The table records under 450,000 distinct CDR3 sequences, 20% to 25% of them present only once. This receptor was taken from a male donor with ankylosing spondylitis or in good health (not recorded which). The rearrangement uses TRBV11-2 and TRBJ1-5; D gene unclear. The sample was blood, either unsorted or a sorted T cell fraction (not recorded which). CDR3 region: CASSSSFDQPQHF. The CDR3 DNA follows: TGTGCCAGCAGCTCTTCCTTCGATCAGCCCCAGCATTTT.